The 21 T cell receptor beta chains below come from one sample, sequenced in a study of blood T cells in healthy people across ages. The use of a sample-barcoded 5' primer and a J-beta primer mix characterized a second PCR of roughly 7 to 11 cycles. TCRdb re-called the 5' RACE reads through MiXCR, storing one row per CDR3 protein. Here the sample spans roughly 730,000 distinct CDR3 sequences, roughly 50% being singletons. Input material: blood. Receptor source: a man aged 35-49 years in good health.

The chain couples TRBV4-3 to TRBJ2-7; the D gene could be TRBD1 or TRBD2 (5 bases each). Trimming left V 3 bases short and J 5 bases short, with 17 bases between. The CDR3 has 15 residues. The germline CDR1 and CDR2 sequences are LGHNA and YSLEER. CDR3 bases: TGCGCCAGCAGCCAGGGGGATGGGGACGTCGACGAGCAGTACTTC. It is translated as CASSQGDGDVDEQYF.

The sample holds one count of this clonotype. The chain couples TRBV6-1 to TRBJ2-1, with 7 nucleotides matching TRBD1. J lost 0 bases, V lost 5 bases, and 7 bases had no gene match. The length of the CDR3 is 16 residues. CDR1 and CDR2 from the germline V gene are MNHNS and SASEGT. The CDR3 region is CASSQHRGSSYNEQFF. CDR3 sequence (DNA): TGTGCCAGCAGTCAACACAGGGGTAGCTCCTACAATGAGCAGTTCTTC.

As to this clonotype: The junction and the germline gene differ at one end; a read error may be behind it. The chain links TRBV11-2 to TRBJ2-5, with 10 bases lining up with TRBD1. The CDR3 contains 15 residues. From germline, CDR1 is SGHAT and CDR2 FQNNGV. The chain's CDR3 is CASSSGTGVQEAQYF. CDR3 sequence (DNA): TGTGCCAGCAGCAGTGGGACAGGGGTACAAGAGGCCCAGTACTTC.

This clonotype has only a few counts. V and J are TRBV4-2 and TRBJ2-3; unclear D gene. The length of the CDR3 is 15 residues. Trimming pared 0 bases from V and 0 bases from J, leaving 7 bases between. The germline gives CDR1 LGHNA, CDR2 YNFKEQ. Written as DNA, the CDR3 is TGTGCCAGCAGCCAAGAAGAGGCTAGCACAGATACGCAGTATTTT. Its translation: CASSQEEASTDTQYF.

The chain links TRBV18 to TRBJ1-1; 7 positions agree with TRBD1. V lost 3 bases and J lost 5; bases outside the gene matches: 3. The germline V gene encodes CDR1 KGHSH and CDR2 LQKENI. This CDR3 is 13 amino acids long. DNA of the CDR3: TGTGCCAGCTCACCGGGACAGCGGACTGAAGCTTTCTTT. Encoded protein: CASSPGQRTEAFF.

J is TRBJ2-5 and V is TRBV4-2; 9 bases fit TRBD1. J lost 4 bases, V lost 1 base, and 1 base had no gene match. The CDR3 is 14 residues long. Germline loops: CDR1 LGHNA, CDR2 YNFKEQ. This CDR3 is CASSQGTGAETQYF. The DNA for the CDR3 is TGTGCCAGCAGCCAAGGGACAGGGGCAGAGACCCAGTACTTC.

The CDR3 reads CSVRSSGGTTGELFF. In nucleotides, the CDR3 is TGCAGCGTTAGGTCGTCCGGGGGGACCACCGGGGAGCTGTTTTTT. The chain joins TRBV29-1 to TRBJ2-2; TRBD2 agrees at 7 bases. The CDR3 is 15 amino acids. V shed 5 bases, J shed 4 bases, and the junction held 10 bases outside the gene matches. Germline V lookup: CDR1 SQVTM, CDR2 ANQGSEA.

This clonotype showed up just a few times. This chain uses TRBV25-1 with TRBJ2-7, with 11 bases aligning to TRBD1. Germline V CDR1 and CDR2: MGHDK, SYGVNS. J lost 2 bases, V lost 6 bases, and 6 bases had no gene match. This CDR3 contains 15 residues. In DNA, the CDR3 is TGTGCCAGCAGCGTCCCGGGACAGGGGGCCTACGAGCAGTACTTC. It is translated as CASSVPGQGAYEQYF.

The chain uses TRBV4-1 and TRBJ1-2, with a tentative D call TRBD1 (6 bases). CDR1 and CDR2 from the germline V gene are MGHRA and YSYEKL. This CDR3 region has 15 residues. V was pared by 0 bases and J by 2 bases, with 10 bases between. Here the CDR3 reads CASSQDSTGNYGYTF. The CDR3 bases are TGCGCCAGCAGCCAAGACTCGACAGGCAACTATGGCTACACCTTC.

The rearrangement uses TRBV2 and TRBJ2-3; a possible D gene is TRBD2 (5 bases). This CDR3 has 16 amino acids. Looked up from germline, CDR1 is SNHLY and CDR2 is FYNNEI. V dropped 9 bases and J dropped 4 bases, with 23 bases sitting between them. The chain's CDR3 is CARQSIDGVSADTQYF. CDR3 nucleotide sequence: TGTGCCAGACAGTCGATTGACGGGGTGTCGGCAGATACGCAGTATTTT. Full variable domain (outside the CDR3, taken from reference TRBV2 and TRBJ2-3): EPEVTQTPSHQVTQMGQEVILRCVPISNHLYFYWYRQILGQKVEFLVSFYNNEISEKSEIFDDQFSVERPDGSNFTLKIRSTKLEDSAMYFCARQSIDGVSADTQYFGPGTRLTVL.

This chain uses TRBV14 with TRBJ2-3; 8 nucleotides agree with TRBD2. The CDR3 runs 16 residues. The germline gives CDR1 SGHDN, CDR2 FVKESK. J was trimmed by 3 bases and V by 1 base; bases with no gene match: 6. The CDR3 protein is CASSQVRSGVTDTQYF. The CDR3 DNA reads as TGTGCCAGCAGCCAAGTACGTAGCGGGGTAACAGATACGCAGTATTTT.

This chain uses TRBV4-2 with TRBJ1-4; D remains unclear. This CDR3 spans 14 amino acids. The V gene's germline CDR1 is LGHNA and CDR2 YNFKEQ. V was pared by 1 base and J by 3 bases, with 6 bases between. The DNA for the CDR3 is TGTGCCAGCAGCCAAGGGGAACCTAATGAAAAACTGTTTTTT. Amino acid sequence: CASSQGEPNEKLFF.

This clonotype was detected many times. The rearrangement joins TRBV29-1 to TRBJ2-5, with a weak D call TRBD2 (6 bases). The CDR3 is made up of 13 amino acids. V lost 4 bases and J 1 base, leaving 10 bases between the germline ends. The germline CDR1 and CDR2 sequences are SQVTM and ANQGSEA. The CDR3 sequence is CSVVGGGQETQYF. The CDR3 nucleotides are TGCAGCGTTGTCGGGGGAGGCCAAGAGACCCAGTACTTC. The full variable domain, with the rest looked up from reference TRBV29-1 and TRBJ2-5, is SAVISQKPSRDICQRGTSLTIQCQVDSQVTMMFWYRQQPGQSLTLIATANQGSEATYESGFVIDKFPISRPNLTFSTLTVSNMSPEDSSIYLCSVVGGGQETQYFGPGTRLLVL.

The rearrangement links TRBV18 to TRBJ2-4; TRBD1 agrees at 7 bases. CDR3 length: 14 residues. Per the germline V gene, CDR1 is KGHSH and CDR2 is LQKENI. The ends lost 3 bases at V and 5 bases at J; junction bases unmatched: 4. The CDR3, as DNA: TGTGCCAGCTCACCCCGACAGGGAGAAAACATTCAGTACTTC. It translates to CASSPRQGENIQYF.

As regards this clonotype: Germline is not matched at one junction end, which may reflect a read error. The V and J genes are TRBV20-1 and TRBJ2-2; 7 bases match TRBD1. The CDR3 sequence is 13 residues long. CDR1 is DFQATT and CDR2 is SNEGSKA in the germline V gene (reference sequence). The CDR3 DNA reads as TGCAGCGCTACACGACAGGGTCCCGGGGAGCTGTTTTTT. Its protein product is CSATRQGPGELFF.

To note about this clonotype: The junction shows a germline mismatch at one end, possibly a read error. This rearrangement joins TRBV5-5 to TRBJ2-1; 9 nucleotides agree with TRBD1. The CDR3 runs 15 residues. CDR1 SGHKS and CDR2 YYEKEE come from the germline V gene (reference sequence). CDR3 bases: TGTGCCAACAGCGCGGGACAGGGCTCCACTAATGAGCAGTTCTTC. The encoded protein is CANSAGQGSTNEQFF.

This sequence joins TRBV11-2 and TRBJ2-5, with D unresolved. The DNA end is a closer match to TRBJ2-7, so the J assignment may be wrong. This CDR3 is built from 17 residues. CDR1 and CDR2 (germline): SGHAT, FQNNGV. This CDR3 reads CASSSNRANHTTYEQYF. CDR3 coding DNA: TGTGCCAGCAGCTCCAACCGAGCGAACCATACAACCTACGAGCAGTACTTC.

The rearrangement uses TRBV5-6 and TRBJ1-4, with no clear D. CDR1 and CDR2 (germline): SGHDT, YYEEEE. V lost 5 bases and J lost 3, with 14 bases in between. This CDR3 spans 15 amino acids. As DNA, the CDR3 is TGTGCCAGCAGTCCACGCACGTTGCCTAATGAAAAACTGTTTTTT. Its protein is CASSPRTLPNEKLFF.

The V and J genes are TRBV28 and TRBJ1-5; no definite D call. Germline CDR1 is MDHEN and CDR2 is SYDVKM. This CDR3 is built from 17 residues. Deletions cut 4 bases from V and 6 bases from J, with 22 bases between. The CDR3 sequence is CASSSTFKGRIGQPQHF. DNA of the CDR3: TGTGCCAGCAGTTCAACCTTTAAAGGCAGGATTGGTCAGCCCCAGCATTTT.

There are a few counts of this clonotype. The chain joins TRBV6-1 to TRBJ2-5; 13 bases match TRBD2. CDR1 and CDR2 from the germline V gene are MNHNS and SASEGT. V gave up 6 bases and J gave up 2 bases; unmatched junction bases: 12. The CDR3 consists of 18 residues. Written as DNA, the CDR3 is TGTGCCAGCAGGACCTCAGGACTAGCGGGGGAGCTACAAGAGACCCAGTACTTC. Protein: CASRTSGLAGELQETQYF.

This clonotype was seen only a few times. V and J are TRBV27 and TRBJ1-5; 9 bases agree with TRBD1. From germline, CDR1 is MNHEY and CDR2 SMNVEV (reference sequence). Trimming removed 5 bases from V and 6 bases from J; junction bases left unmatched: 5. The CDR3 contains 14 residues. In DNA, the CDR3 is TGTGCCAGCAGTAAACAGGGGGCCGGTCAGCCCCAGCATTTT. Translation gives CASSKQGAGQPQHF.